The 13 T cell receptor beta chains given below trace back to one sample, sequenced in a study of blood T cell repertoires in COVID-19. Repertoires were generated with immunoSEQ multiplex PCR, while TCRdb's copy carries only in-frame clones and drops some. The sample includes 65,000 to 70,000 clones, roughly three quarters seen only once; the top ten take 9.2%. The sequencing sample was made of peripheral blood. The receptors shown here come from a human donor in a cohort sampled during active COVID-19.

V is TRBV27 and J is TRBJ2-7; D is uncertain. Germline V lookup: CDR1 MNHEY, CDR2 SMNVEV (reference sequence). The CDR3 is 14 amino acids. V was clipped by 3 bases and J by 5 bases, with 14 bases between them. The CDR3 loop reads CASSLTALPNEQYF. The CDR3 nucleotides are TGTGCCAGCAGTTTGACGGCACTACCCAACGAGCAGTACTTC.

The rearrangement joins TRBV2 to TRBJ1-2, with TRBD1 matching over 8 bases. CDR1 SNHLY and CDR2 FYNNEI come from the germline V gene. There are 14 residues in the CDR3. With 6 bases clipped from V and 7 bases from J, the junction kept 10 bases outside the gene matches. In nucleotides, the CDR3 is TGTGCCAGCAGCGCCACAACAGGGGGGCCTGGCTACACCTTC. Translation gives CASSATTGGPGYTF.

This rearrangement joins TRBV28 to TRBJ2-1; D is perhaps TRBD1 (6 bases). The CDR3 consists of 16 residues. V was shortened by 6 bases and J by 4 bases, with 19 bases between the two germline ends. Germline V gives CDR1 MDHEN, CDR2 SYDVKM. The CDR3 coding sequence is TGTGCCAGCAGCACGACAGCGCCAGGGGTTTACAATGAGCAGTTCTTC. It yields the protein CASSTTAPGVYNEQFF.

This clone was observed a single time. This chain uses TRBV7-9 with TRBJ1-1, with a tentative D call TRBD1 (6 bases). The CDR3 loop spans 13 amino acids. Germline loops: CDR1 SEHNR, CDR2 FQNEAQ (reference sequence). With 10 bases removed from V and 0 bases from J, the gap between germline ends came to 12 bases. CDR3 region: CAMTGIMNTEAFF. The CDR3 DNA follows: TGTGCCATGACAGGAATAATGAACACTGAAGCTTTCTTT.

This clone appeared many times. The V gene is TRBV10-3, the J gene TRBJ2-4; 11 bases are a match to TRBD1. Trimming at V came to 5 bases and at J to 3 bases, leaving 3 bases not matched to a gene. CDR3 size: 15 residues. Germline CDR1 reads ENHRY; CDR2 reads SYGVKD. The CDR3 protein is CAISPGTGGKNIQYF. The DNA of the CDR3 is TGTGCCATCAGTCCCGGGACAGGGGGCAAAAACATTCAGTACTTC.

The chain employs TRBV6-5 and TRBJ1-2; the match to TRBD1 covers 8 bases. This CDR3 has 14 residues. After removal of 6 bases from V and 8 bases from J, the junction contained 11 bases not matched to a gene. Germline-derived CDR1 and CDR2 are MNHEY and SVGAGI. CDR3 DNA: TGTGCCAGCAGGGGCTATCAGGGGGCGCACGGCTACACCTTC. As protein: CASRGYQGAHGYTF.

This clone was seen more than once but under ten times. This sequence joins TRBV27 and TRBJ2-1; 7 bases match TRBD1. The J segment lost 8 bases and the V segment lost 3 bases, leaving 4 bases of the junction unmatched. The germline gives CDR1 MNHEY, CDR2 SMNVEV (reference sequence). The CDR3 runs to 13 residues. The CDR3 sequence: CASSLLTGYEQFF. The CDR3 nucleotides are TGTGCCAGCAGTTTGTTGACAGGGTATGAGCAGTTCTTC.

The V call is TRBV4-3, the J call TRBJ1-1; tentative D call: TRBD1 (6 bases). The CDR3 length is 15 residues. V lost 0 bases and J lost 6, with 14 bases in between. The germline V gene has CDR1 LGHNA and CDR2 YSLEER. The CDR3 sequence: CASSQDIYRAPEAFF. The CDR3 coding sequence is TGCGCCAGCAGCCAAGATATTTACAGGGCCCCTGAAGCTTTCTTT.

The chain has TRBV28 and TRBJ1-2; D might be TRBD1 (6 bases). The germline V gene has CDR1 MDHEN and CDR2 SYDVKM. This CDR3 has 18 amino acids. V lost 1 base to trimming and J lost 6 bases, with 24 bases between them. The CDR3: CASSLLEFTRQGNNGYTF. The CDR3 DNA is TGTGCCAGCAGTTTATTAGAGTTCACCAGGCAGGGGAACAATGGCTACACCTTC.

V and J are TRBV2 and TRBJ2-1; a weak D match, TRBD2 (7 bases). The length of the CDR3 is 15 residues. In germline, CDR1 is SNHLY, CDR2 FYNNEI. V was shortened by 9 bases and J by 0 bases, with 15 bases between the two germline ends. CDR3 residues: CASLLGGASYNEQFF. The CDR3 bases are TGTGCCAGTTTGTTGGGGGGGGCCTCCTACAATGAGCAGTTCTTC.

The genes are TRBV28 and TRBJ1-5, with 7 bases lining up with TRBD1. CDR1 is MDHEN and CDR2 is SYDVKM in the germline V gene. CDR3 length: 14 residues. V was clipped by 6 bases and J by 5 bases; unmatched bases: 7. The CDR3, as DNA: TGTGCCAGCAGCTGGGGACAGATCTATCAGCCCCAGCATTTT. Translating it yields CASSWGQIYQPQHF. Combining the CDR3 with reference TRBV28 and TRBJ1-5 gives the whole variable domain DVKVTQSSRYLVKRTGEKVFLECVQDMDHENMFWYRQDPGLGLRLIYFSYDVKMKEKGDIPEGYSVSREKKERFSLILESASTNQTSMYLCASSWGQIYQPQHFGDGTRLSIL.

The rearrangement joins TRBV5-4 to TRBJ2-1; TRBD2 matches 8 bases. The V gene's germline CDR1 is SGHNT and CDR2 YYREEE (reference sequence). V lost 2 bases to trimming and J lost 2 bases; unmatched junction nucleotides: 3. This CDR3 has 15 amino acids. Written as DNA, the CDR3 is TGTGCCAGCAGCTTTCTAGCGGGCCCCTACAATGAGCAGTTCTTC. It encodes CASSFLAGPYNEQFF.

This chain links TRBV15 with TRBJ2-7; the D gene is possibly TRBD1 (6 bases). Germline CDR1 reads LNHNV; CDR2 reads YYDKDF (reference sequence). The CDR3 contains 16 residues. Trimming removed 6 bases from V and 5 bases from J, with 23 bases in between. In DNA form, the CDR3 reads TGTGCCACCAGGGATGCTAGCAGCCCCCAGGGGCACGAGCAGTACTTC. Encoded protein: CATRDASSPQGHEQYF.